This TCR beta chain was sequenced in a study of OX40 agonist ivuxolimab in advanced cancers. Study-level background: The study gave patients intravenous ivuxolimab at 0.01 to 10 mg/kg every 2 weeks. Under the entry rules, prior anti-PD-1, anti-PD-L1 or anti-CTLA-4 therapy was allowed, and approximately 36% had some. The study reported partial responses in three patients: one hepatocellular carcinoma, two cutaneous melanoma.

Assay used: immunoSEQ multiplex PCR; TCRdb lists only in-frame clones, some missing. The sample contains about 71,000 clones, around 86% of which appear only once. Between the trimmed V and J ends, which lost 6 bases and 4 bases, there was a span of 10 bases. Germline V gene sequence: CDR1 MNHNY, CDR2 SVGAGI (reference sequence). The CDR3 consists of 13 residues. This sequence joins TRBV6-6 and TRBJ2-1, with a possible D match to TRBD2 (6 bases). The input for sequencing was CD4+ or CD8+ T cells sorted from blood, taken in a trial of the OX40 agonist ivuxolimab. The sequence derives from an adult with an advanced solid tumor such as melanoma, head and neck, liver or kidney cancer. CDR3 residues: CASSRGNYNEQFF. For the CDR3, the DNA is TGTGCCAGCAGCCGCGGGAATTACAATGAGCAGTTCTTC.